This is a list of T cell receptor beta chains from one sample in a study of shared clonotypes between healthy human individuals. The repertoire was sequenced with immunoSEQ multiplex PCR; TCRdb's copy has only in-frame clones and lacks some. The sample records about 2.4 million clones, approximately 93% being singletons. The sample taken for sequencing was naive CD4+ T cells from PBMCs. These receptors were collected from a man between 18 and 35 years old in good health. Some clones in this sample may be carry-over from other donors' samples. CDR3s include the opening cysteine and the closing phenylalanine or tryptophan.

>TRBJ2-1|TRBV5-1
CASSDSLFRRVSGSRNEQFF
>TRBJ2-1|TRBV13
CASSARPVNEQFF
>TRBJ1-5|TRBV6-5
CASSYSTREQPQHF
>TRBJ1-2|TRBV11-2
CASSTQRDRFYGYTF
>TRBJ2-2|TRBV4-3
CASSQVTGGPGELFF
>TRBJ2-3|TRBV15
CATSPPGGITDTQYF
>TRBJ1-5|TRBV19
CASSLEVSNQPQHF
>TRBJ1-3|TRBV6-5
CASSGLVGNTIYF
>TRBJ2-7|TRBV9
CASSAGSSYEQYF
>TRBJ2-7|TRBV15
CATSSADASYEQYF
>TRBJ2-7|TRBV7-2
CASSLGLSGSTYEQYF
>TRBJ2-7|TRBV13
CASSAAGRGKGQYF
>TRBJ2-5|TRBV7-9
CASSPGTSGETQYF
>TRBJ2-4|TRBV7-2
CASSRGALENIQYF
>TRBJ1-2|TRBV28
CASTGEYYGYTF
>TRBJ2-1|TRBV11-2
CASRYTSNEQFF
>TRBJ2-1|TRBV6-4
CASSAGLAAPNEQFF
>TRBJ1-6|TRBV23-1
CASSQSEGQGTHF
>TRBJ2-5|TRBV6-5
CASSRVVWGTETQYF
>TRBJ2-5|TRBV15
CATSRDLGNQETQYF
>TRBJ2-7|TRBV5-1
CASSHKTSGNHEQYF
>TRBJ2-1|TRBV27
CASSFYNEQFF
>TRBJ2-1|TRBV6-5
CASSGRISSYNEQFF
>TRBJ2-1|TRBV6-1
CASSEGPSAYYNEQFF
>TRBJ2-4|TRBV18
CASSPDRGMNIQYF
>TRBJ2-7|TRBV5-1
CASSLGQPSSYEQYF
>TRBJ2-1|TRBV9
CASSVVTSGYYNEQFF
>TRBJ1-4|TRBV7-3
CASSLKGDQLDEKLFF
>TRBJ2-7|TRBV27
CASSGTGLSYEQYF
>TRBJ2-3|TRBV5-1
CASSSGLAGGSAYF
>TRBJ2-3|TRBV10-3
CAISELLGPTDTQYF
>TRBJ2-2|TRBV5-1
CASSLYDGADGELFF
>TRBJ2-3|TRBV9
CASSVDAATGTDTQYF
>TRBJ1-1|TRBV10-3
CAIRRGQDALNTEAFF
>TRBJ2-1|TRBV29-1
CSVEGVSSYNEQFF
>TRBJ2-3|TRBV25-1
CASSGLAGRSTDTQYF
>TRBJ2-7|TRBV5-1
CASSPMTGSLYEQYF
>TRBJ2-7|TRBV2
CASSLWGSYEQYF